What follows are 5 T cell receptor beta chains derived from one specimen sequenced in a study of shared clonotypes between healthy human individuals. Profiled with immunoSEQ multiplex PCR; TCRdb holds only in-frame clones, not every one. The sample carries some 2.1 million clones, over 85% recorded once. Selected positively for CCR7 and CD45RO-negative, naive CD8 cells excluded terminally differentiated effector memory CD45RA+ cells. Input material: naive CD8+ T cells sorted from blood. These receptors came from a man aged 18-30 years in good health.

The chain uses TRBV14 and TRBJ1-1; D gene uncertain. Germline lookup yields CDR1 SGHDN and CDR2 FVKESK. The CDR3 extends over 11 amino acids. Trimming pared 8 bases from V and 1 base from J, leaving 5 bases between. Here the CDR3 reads CASSGNTEAFF. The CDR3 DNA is TGTGCCAGCTCTGGGAACACTGAAGCTTTCTTT.

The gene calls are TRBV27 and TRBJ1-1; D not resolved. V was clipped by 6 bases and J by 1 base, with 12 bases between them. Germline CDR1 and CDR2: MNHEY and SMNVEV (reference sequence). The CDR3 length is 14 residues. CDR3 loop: CASSPQEENTEAFF. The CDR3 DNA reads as TGTGCCAGCAGCCCCCAAGAAGAGAACACTGAAGCTTTCTTT.

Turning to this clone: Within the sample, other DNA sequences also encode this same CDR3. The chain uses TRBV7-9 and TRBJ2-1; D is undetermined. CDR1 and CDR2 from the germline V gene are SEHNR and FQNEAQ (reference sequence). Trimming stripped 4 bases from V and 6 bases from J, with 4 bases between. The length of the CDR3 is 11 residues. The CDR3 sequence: CASSYGNEQFF. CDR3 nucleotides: TGTGCCAGCAGCTATGGCAATGAGCAGTTCTTC.

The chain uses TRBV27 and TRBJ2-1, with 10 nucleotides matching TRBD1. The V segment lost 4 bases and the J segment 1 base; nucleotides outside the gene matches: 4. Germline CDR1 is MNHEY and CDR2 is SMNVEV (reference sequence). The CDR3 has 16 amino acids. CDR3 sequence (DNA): TGTGCCAGCAGTTATGGGACAGGGGCATCCTACAATGAGCAGTTCTTC. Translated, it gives CASSYGTGASYNEQFF.

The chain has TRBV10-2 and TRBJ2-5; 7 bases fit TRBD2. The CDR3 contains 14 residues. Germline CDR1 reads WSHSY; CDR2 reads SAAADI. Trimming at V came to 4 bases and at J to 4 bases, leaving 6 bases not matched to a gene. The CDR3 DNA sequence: TGCGCCAGCAGTGTAACTAGCGCCAGAGAGACCCAGTACTTC. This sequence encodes CASSVTSARETQYF.